Each of the 31 T cell receptor beta chains below was sequenced from the same sample in a study of blood T cell repertoires in COVID-19. The data were produced by immunoSEQ multiplex PCR, yet TCRdb's version contains in-frame clones alone and is incomplete. The data show a few hundred thousand clones, around 88% seen once. The sample taken for sequencing was PBMCs or T cells enriched from blood (not recorded which). The receptors originated from a woman aged 40 to 50 with acute COVID-19.

This clone was seen once. DNA for the CDR3: TGTGCCAGCAGTGAATATGTGGGGCTATTAGCGGGAGGTGGGAATGAGCAGTTCTTC. Protein sequence: CASSEYVGLLAGGGNEQFF. The chain is built from TRBV6-1 and TRBJ2-1; 10 bases agree with TRBD2. This CDR3 is 19 amino acids long. Germline CDR1 MNHNS, CDR2 SASEGT. Trimming took 2 bases from V and 7 from J; bases not matched to a gene: 17.

V usage is TRBV6-2 or TRBV6-3 and J usage is TRBJ2-6, with D perhaps matching TRBD1 (5 bases). Between the trimmed V and J ends, which lost 0 bases and 4 bases, there was a span of 19 bases. Germline V gene sequence: CDR1 MNHEY, CDR2 SVGEGT. The CDR3 extends over 19 amino acids. The CDR3: CASSYSRDSPSRGANVLTF. In DNA, the CDR3 is TGTGCCAGCAGTTACTCACGCGACAGCCCCTCTCGCGGGGCCAACGTCCTGACTTTC.

V usage is TRBV19 and J usage is TRBJ2-3; the D gene is possibly TRBD2 (5 bases). CDR3 length equals 14 residues. Deletions cut 1 base from V and 5 bases from J, with 10 bases between. From germline, CDR1 is LNHDA and CDR2 SQIVND (reference sequence). CDR3 amino acids: CASSIGSGGDTQYF. CDR3 nucleotide sequence: TGTGCCAGTAGTATAGGGAGCGGAGGAGATACGCAGTATTTT.

Only a few counts were recorded for this clone. The chain links TRBV3-1 (or the pseudogene TRBV3-2) to TRBJ1-3; no firm D call. There are 15 residues in the CDR3. Looked up from germline, CDR1 is LGHDT and CDR2 is YNNKEL (reference sequence). Trimming pared 0 bases from V and 0 bases from J, leaving 6 bases between. CDR3 nucleotides: TGTGCCAGCAGCCAAGACAGTCCCTCTGGAAACACCATATATTTT. It codes for CASSQDSPSGNTIYF.

The J gene is TRBJ2-5, the V gene TRBV24-1, with D perhaps matching TRBD2 (5 bases). The CDR3 spans 17 residues. The V end lost 6 bases, the J end lost 1 base, and 20 bases lay between the germline ends. Per the germline V gene, CDR1 is KGHDR and CDR2 is SFDVKD. CDR3 in amino acids: CATSSEIGVRVQETQYF. The DNA for the CDR3 is TGTGCCACCAGTAGCGAAATTGGGGTGCGGGTCCAAGAGACCCAGTACTTC.

This clone was detected a few times. The chain combines TRBV20-1 with TRBJ1-2, with D possibly TRBD1 on 5 matching bases. Germline values: CDR1 DFQATT, CDR2 SNEGSKA (reference sequence). The CDR3 length is 12 residues. V was shortened by 3 bases and J by 6 bases, with 11 bases between the two germline ends. The CDR3 region is CSASFSGNGYTF. CDR3 coding DNA: TGCAGTGCTAGTTTTTCAGGGAATGGCTACACCTTC.

V is TRBV5-1 and J is TRBJ2-1, with D maybe TRBD2 (5 bases). The V gene's germline CDR1 is SGHRS and CDR2 YFSETQ. This CDR3 spans 13 amino acids. The V gene lost 2 bases and the J gene lost 7 bases, with 10 bases spanning the gap. CDR3 in amino acids: CASSFTRANEQFF. Here the CDR3 DNA reads TGCGCCAGCAGCTTCACTAGGGCTAATGAGCAGTTCTTC. The complete variable domain, with remaining parts taken from reference TRBV5-1 and TRBJ2-1, reads KAGVTQTPRYLIKTRGQQVTLSCSPISGHRSVSWYQQTPGQGLQFLFEYFSETQRNKGNFPGRFSGRQFSNSRSEMNVSTLELGDSALYLCASSFTRANEQFFGPGTRLTVL.

The chain recombines TRBV14 with TRBJ2-5, with 7 bases fitting TRBD1. Per germline, CDR1 SGHDN and CDR2 FVKESK. The length of the CDR3 is 16 residues. With 1 base clipped from V and 7 bases from J, the junction kept 12 bases outside the gene matches. The CDR3 DNA follows: TGTGCCAGCAGCCAAGGAGGCAGGGGGTTGAGTGGGACCCAGTACTTC. Protein sequence: CASSQGGRGLSGTQYF.

This chain uses TRBV27 with TRBJ1-1, with 7 bases that match TRBD1. The V and J ends lost 6 bases and 8 bases, in that order; junction bases with no gene match: 15. This CDR3 comprises 15 residues. Germline V lookup: CDR1 MNHEY, CDR2 SMNVEV (reference sequence). The CDR3 sequence is CASRKLGGQRVEAFF. The CDR3 DNA is TGTGCCAGCAGAAAGCTTGGGGGACAGCGCGTCGAAGCTTTCTTT.

This sequence joins TRBV6-4 and TRBJ1-1; 8 positions match TRBD1. Trimming took 7 bases from V and 3 from J; bases not matched to a gene: 4. Germline V gene data show CDR1 as MRHNA and CDR2 as SNTAGT. The CDR3 runs to 13 residues. The CDR3 nucleotides are TGTGCCAGCAAACAGACAGGGGACACTGAAGCTTTCTTT. Protein product: CASKQTGDTEAFF.

The chain is built from TRBV6-2 or TRBV6-3 and TRBJ1-1; TRBD1 matches at 7 bases. CDR3 length: 16 residues. Per germline, CDR1 MNHEY and CDR2 SVGEGT. V was clipped by 5 bases and J by 1 base; unmatched bases: 10. This CDR3 reads CASSKWTGVPNTEAFF. CDR3 sequence (DNA): TGTGCCAGCAGTAAATGGACAGGTGTGCCGAACACTGAAGCTTTCTTT.

The chain recombines TRBV11-2 with TRBJ2-7; TRBD2 is a possible D gene (5 bases). CDR1 and CDR2 from the germline V gene are SGHAT and FQNNGV. The CDR3 length is 15 residues. The germline V and J ends were trimmed by 1 base and 0 bases, with 10 bases remaining between them. The CDR3 DNA is TGTGCCAGCAGCTTAGGGGAGTGGAGCTCCTACGAGCAGTACGTC. Protein sequence: CASSLGEWSSYEQYV.

This CDR3 reads CASSRSSVMNTEAFF. CDR3 bases: TGTGCCAGCAGCCGGTCTTCAGTTATGAACACTGAAGCTTTCTTT. This chain links TRBV4-2 with TRBJ1-1; no firm D call. Per germline, CDR1 LGHNA and CDR2 YNFKEQ. The CDR3 extends over 15 amino acids. Trimming cost V 4 bases and J 0 bases, with 12 bases left between them.

This chain links TRBV19 with TRBJ1-1; D is ambiguous. The V end was cut by 7 bases, the J end by 1 base, with 19 bases between. This CDR3 region has 16 residues. CDR1 is LNHDA, CDR2 SQIVND, per germline (reference sequence). CDR3 nucleotides: TGTGCCAGTACCGCACGGCTAATGAGGCAGAACACTGAAGCTTTCTTT. This sequence encodes CASTARLMRQNTEAFF.

V gene TRBV7-6 combines with J gene TRBJ1-2; D possibly corresponds to TRBD1 (5 bases). This CDR3 is 15 amino acids long. Trimming stripped 5 bases from V and 2 bases from J, with 15 bases between. Germline CDR1 is SGHVS and CDR2 is FNYEAQ. The CDR3 sequence: CASSPPPGVNYGYTF. The CDR3 coding sequence is TGTGCCAGCAGCCCCCCGCCGGGGGTCAACTATGGCTACACCTTC.

The rearrangement uses TRBV25-1 and TRBJ2-5; D ambiguous. V shed 6 bases and J shed 6 bases, with 20 bases lying between them. CDR1 and CDR2 (germline): MGHDK, SYGVNS. The CDR3 is 15 residues long. CDR3 DNA sequence: TGTGCCAGCAGCGGGTCTGTGAGAGGAATGAAGACCCAGTACTTC. This codes for CASSGSVRGMKTQYF.

The chain joins TRBV7-2 to TRBJ2-6; the D is unclear. This CDR3 contains 14 residues. V shed 2 bases and J shed 0 bases, with 2 bases lying between them. CDR1 is SGHTA and CDR2 is FQGNSA in the germline V gene. CDR3 nucleotide sequence: TGTGCCAGCAGCTTATACTCTGGGGCCAACGTCCTGACTTTC. This translates into CASSLYSGANVLTF.

The rearrangement uses TRBV5-4 and TRBJ2-7; possibly TRBD2 for D (5 bases). Germline assignment: CDR1 SGHNT and CDR2 YYREEE (reference sequence). This CDR3 region has 14 residues. V was pared by 0 bases and J by 9 bases, with 16 bases between. The CDR3 DNA reads TGTGCCAGCAGCTTGGCGGGGTTCACGTACCGGCAGTACTTC. It is translated as CASSLAGFTYRQYF.

This clone has a handful of counts. The chain has TRBV20-1 and TRBJ1-1, with 7 bases identical to TRBD1. Germline values: CDR1 DFQATT, CDR2 SNEGSKA (reference sequence). After removal of 3 bases from V and 1 base from J, the junction contained 2 bases not matched to a gene. The CDR3 has 13 amino acids. The CDR3 protein is CSASGTENTEAFF. The DNA for the CDR3 is TGCAGTGCTAGTGGGACAGAGAACACTGAAGCTTTCTTT.

The V and J genes are TRBV11-2 and TRBJ2-7; 10 nucleotides match TRBD1. The CDR3 loop spans 15 amino acids. Trimming cost V 3 bases and J 0 bases; bases outside gene matches: 2. The germline CDR1 and CDR2 sequences are SGHAT and FQNNGV. For the CDR3, the DNA is TGTGCCAGCAGCTTGGACAGGGGGGACTCCTACGAGCAGTACGTC. Translated, it gives CASSLDRGDSYEQYV.

The genes are TRBV6-5 and TRBJ1-2; weak D call: TRBD1 (5 bases). This CDR3 region has 15 residues. Germline V gives CDR1 MNHEY, CDR2 SVGAGI. With 6 bases removed from V and 7 bases from J, the gap between germline ends came to 21 bases. CDR3 in DNA: TGTGCCAGCAGAAGATCCGGGGTGGAGGGGCTTGGCTACACCTTC. Translated, it gives CASRRSGVEGLGYTF.

This sequence joins TRBV6-5 and TRBJ1-1; TRBD1 aligns across 8 bases. V was clipped by 8 bases and J by 6 bases; unmatched bases: 2. The CDR3 contains 11 residues. Germline V gene data show CDR1 as MNHEY and CDR2 as SVGAGI. CDR3 sequence: CASGQGAEAFF. The CDR3 DNA sequence: TGTGCCAGCGGACAGGGTGCTGAAGCTTTCTTT.

V is TRBV24-1 and J is TRBJ1-1; D is possibly TRBD1 (5 bases). CDR3 length: 11 amino acids. V was clipped by 9 bases and J by 4 bases, with 8 bases between them. The germline V gene has CDR1 KGHDR and CDR2 SFDVKD. Here the CDR3 reads CATRGGTEAFF. The CDR3 coding sequence is TGTGCCACCCGGGGGGGCACTGAAGCTTTCTTT.

The chain couples TRBV11-2 to TRBJ2-1, with D tentatively TRBD2 (5 bases). This CDR3 contains 14 residues. V was shortened by 5 bases and J by 8 bases, with 16 bases between the two germline ends. Germline V CDR1 and CDR2: SGHAT, FQNNGV. DNA for the CDR3: TGTGCCAGCAGCACCAAGTGGGAGAAGGATGAGCAGTTCTTC. It translates to CASSTKWEKDEQFF.

The rearrangement uses TRBV2 and TRBJ1-3, with D uncertain. Between the trimmed V and J ends, which lost 1 base and 1 base, there was a span of 8 bases. This CDR3 has 15 amino acids. CDR1 and CDR2 (germline): SNHLY, FYNNEI. The CDR3 protein is CASSEDRVSGNTIYF. As DNA, the CDR3 is TGTGCCAGCAGTGAAGACCGGGTTTCTGGAAACACCATATATTTT.

The chain links TRBV19 to TRBJ2-2, with D perhaps matching TRBD1 (5 bases). V lost 5 bases and J lost 4, with 11 bases in between. The CDR3 contains 14 residues. Germline V gives CDR1 LNHDA, CDR2 SQIVND (reference sequence). The CDR3 loop reads CASSSDSFTGELFF. CDR3 coding DNA: TGTGCCAGTAGTTCCGACAGCTTCACCGGGGAGCTGTTTTTT.

The V gene is TRBV10-1, the J gene TRBJ1-6; TRBD1 matches at 7 bases. Germline CDR1 and CDR2: WNHNN and SYGVQD (reference sequence). CDR3 length equals 15 residues. J lost 13 bases, V lost 8 bases, and 17 bases had no gene match. This CDR3 is CASVNLTGALTPLHF. The CDR3 region has the DNA TGCGCCAGCGTCAATTTAACAGGGGCTTTGACTCCCCTCCACTTT.

This clone was observed once. V and J are TRBV27 and TRBJ2-5; possibly TRBD2 for D (6 bases). This CDR3 has 13 residues. Germline CDR1 and CDR2: MNHEY and SMNVEV (reference sequence). The V gene lost 5 bases and the J gene lost 5 bases, with 12 bases spanning the gap. In nucleotides, the CDR3 is TGTGCCAGCAGTAGGCGGGGAAGGGAGACCCAGTACTTC. This sequence encodes CASSRRGRETQYF.

The chain employs TRBV4-1 and TRBJ2-7; D is perhaps TRBD2 (6 bases). Between the trimmed V and J ends, which lost 0 bases and 1 base, there was a span of 10 bases. The CDR3 length is 15 residues. Germline V gives CDR1 MGHRA, CDR2 YSYEKL. This CDR3 reads CASSQEEGPSYEQYF. In nucleotides, the CDR3 is TGCGCCAGCAGCCAAGAGGAGGGACCGTCCTACGAGCAGTACTTC.

The genes are TRBV6-5 and TRBJ1-4; TRBD1 is a possible D gene (6 bases). The CDR3 covers 14 residues. V was cut by 6 bases and J by 2 bases, with 10 bases left in between. Per the germline V gene, CDR1 is MNHEY and CDR2 is SVGAGI. The CDR3 region has the DNA TGTGCCAGCAGCAATGGACAGACTAATGAAAAACTGTTTTTT. Translation: CASSNGQTNEKLFF.

The chain joins TRBV30 to TRBJ1-1; D possibly corresponds to TRBD1 (5 bases). Germline loops: CDR1 GTSNPN, CDR2 SVGIG (reference sequence). CDR3 length equals 14 residues. Trimming left V 0 bases short and J 5 bases short, with 13 bases between. This CDR3 reads CAWSVGTGRTEAFF. CDR3 in DNA: TGTGCCTGGAGTGTAGGAACAGGTAGGACTGAAGCTTTCTTT.